A selection of T cell receptor beta chains follows, all from one sample in a study of blood T cell repertoires in COVID-19. Measured with immunoSEQ multiplex PCR; TCRdb has only the in-frame clones, and not every one. This repertoire shows 150,000 to 200,000 clones, about 83% found once; its top ten account for 0.88%. Sequenced input: peripheral blood. The receptor set was obtained from a woman between 18 and 29 years old who had recovered from COVID-19. Each CDR3 is given with its conserved first and last residue. Each record gives: V gene, J gene, clone size, D gene, CDR3 DNA, CDR3 protein. The D gene is left open where the match is weak. Clone size is given for some rows only: seen once, a few or many times, or a class if the clone is expanded.

>TRBV6-2/TRBV6-3|TRBJ1-2|.|.
TGTGCCAGCAGTTACTCCCGGGGTACCCATAGCGGCTACACCTTC
CASSYSRGTHSGYTF
>TRBV19|TRBJ2-1|.|TRBD1
TGTGCCAGTAGTATACCGGGACAGTACAATGAGCAGTTCTTC
CASSIPGQYNEQFF
>TRBV2|TRBJ2-5|.|.
TGTGCCAGCAGTGGTGACAGGGCGGAGGGAAAGACCCAGTACTTC
CASSGDRAEGKTQYF
>TRBV11-2|TRBJ1-1|.|.
TGTGCCAGCAGCTTCGTGAGGGCTTCGGCTTTCTTT
CASSFVRASAFF
>TRBV6-5|TRBJ1-6|.|TRBD1
TGTGCCAGCAGTCCCGGGACAGGGACACCCCTCCACTTT
CASSPGTGTPLHF
>TRBV2|TRBJ2-4|.|TRBD2
TGTGCCAGCGCGAGCGGGGGTGAAAACATTCAGTACTTC
CASASGGENIQYF
>TRBV5-4|TRBJ2-5|.|.
TGTGCCAGCAGCTTGGGGCAGGCTGAGACCCAGTACTTC
CASSLGQAETQYF
>TRBV3-1/TRBV3-2|TRBJ1-1|.|TRBD1
TGTGCCAGCAGCGGAGAGACTACAGGGGGAGATTACAGCACTGAAGCTTTCTTT
CASSGETTGGDYSTEAFF
>TRBV9|TRBJ2-3|.|TRBD2
TGTGCCAGCAGCGTAGTTCCTAGCGGGAGAGATACGCAGTATTTT
CASSVVPSGRDTQYF
>TRBV10-2|TRBJ2-2|.|.
TGCGCCAGCGTCTCCGGGACACCCAGTCTGAGGGCCGGGGAGCTGTTTTTT
CASVSGTPSLRAGELFF
>TRBV4-3|TRBJ2-3|.|TRBD2
TGCGCCAGCAGCCATATGACTAGCGGGGGGGGCACAGATACGCAGTATTTT
CASSHMTSGGGTDTQYF
>TRBV19|TRBJ2-1|.|.
TGTGCCAGTAGTCCGGAGGGACGGAGCTCCTACAATGAGCAGTTCTTC
CASSPEGRSSYNEQFF
>TRBV29-1|TRBJ1-2|.|TRBD1
TGCAGCGCCGCGTCCCAGGGGGTATATGGCTACACCTTC
CSAASQGVYGYTF
>TRBV5-6|TRBJ2-1|.|TRBD1
TGTGCCAGCAGCTTACAGGGGAATGAGCAGTTCTTC
CASSLQGNEQFF
>TRBV4-1|TRBJ1-5|few|TRBD1
TGCGCCAGCAGCCAAGTCACGGGACAGGATCAGCCCCAGCATTTT
CASSQVTGQDQPQHF
>TRBV9|TRBJ2-5|.|TRBD2
TGTGCCAGCAGCGAGGGACTAACGAGGTGGGAGACCCAGTACTTC
CASSEGLTRWETQYF
>TRBV11-2|TRBJ2-1|.|TRBD2
TGTGCCAGCAGCCCCCGGGCGGGGGGGGGATACAATGAGCAGTTCTTC
CASSPRAGGGYNEQFF
>TRBV6-1|TRBJ2-2|.|TRBD1
TGTGCCAGCAGTGAAGTGGGACAGGGGAACGGGGAGCTGTTTTTT
CASSEVGQGNGELFF
>TRBV6-2/TRBV6-3|TRBJ2-3|once|TRBD2
TGTGCCAGCAGTTACAGGGGGCTAGCGGGAGCAGATACGCAGTATTTT
CASSYRGLAGADTQYF
>TRBV6-2/TRBV6-3|TRBJ2-1|.|.
TGTGCCAGCAGTAGGGAGGATGAGCAGTTCTTC
CASSREDEQFF
>TRBV20-1|TRBJ1-2|.|.
TGCAGTGCTAGATTCTACTATGGCTACACCTTC
CSARFYYGYTF
>TRBV6-1|TRBJ2-4|.|.
TGTGCCAGCAGCGATAGCGGAACCAAAAACATTCAGTACTTC
CASSDSGTKNIQYF
>TRBV4-3|TRBJ2-5|.|TRBD2
TGCGCCAGCAGCCAAGATCTCGCGGGAGCGAGGAAGACCCAGTACTTC
CASSQDLAGARKTQYF
>TRBV11-2|TRBJ2-2|.|TRBD2
TGTGCCAGCAGCTTATGGGGTAGCGGGGGACGTAACGGGGAGCTGTTTTTT
CASSLWGSGGRNGELFF
>TRBV7-3|TRBJ2-2|once|TRBD2
TGTGCCAGCAGCAGAACTAGCGATAACACCGGGGAGCTGTTTTTT
CASSRTSDNTGELFF
>TRBV7-6|TRBJ2-7|.|TRBD2
TGTGCCAGCAGCCCGGGGGGGCCGATCCACGAGCAGTACTTC
CASSPGGPIHEQYF
>TRBV19|TRBJ2-3|.|.
TGTGCCAGTAGGGATGGGGGGGCCACAGATACGCAGTATTTT
CASRDGGATDTQYF
>TRBV27|TRBJ1-5|.|TRBD1
TGTGCCGGATCCCATCTTACCGGGACAGTCCTCAATCAGCCCCAGCATTTT
CAGSHLTGTVLNQPQHF
>TRBV12-3/TRBV12-4|TRBJ1-6|.|.
TGTGCCAGCAGTTTAGTTCAGGGTTCACCCCTCCACTTT
CASSLVQGSPLHF
>TRBV9|TRBJ2-7|once|TRBD2
TGTGCCAGCAGCTCCCCTTTGACTAGCGGGGGAATTGACGAGCAGTACTTC
CASSSPLTSGGIDEQYF
>TRBV9|TRBJ2-3|.|TRBD1
TGTGCCAGCAGCCCACGACAGGGTACAGATACGCAGTATTTT
CASSPRQGTDTQYF
>TRBV7-2|TRBJ1-6|.|TRBD1
TGTGCCAGCAGAGACAGGGGCGGTTATAATTCACCCCTCCACTTT
CASRDRGGYNSPLHF
>TRBV9|TRBJ1-1|.|.
TGTGCCAGCAGCGTAGGTCCAAACACTGAAGCTTTCTTT
CASSVGPNTEAFF
>TRBV19|TRBJ2-5|.|TRBD2
TGTGCCAGTAGCTCCAGGCGTGGGCGGGAGGGTCGCGAGACCCAGTACTTC
CASSSRRGREGRETQYF
>TRBV3-1/TRBV3-2|TRBJ1-5|.|.
TGTGCCAGCAGCCAAGTGTTCTCGAATCAGCCCCAGCATTTT
CASSQVFSNQPQHF
>TRBV9|TRBJ1-2|.|.
TGTGCCAGCAGCGTAGGGGAGGCAGGGAGGAACTATGGCTACACCTTC
CASSVGEAGRNYGYTF
>TRBV7-8|TRBJ2-2|.|.
TGTGCCAGCAGCTTTAGGGGCAGGTACACCGGGGAGCTGTTTTTT
CASSFRGRYTGELFF
>TRBV24-1|TRBJ1-4|.|TRBD1
TGTGCCACCAGTGACGGGACAGACCCAACTAATGAAAAACTGTTTTTT
CATSDGTDPTNEKLFF
>TRBV4-1|TRBJ2-1|.|TRBD2
TGCGCCAGCAGCCAATATCTAGCGGGGGGAGACAATGAGCAGTTCTTC
CASSQYLAGGDNEQFF
>TRBV5-1|TRBJ2-1|.|TRBD2
TGCGCCAGCAGCCCGGCGAGCGGGGGGAAGAATGAGCAGTTCTTC
CASSPASGGKNEQFF
>TRBV7-3|TRBJ2-7|.|.
TGTGCCAGCAGCTTAACGGCGGGGCTATCCTACGAGCAGTACTTC
CASSLTAGLSYEQYF
>TRBV7-9|TRBJ1-1|.|TRBD1
TGTGCCAGCAGCGGGACAGGGGGAAGTGAAGCTTTCTTT
CASSGTGGSEAFF
>TRBV14|TRBJ1-1|.|.
TGTGCCAGCAGCCAAGTTATGGGGGGTGAAGCTTTCTTT
CASSQVMGGEAFF
>TRBV11-2|TRBJ2-6|.|.
TGTGCCAGCAGCACACCTCGCGTCGTCAGGGAAGGGGCCAACGTCCTGACTTTC
CASSTPRVVREGANVLTF
>TRBV4-3|TRBJ2-2|.|.
TGCGCCAGCAGCCAAGAGACTGGCAACACCGGGGAGCTGTTTTTT
CASSQETGNTGELFF
>TRBV19|TRBJ2-2|.|.
TGTGCCAGTATATCCCGCGGGGAGCTGTTTTTT
CASISRGELFF
>TRBV6-5|TRBJ2-3|.|.
TGTGCCAGCAGTTACATAGGGGCAGATACGCAGTATTTT
CASSYIGADTQYF
>TRBV6-2/TRBV6-3|TRBJ2-2|.|TRBD2
TGTGCCAGCAGTTATAGCGGGAGGGCGTCCGGGGAGCTGTTTTTT
CASSYSGRASGELFF
>TRBV7-9|TRBJ1-2|.|TRBD1
TGTGCCAGCAGCCTGCGACAGGGGGATGTTAAGGGCTACACCTTC
CASSLRQGDVKGYTF
>TRBV27|TRBJ1-1|few|.
TGTGCCAGCAGTTTATTCCCTCCATCCATGGGAGGCACTGAAGCTTTCTTT
CASSLFPPSMGGTEAFF
>TRBV14|TRBJ1-4|.|.
TGTGCCAGCAGCCGTCAGGAGGGAACTAATGAAAAACTGTTTTTT
CASSRQEGTNEKLFF
>TRBV7-3|TRBJ2-3|.|.
TGTGCCAGCAGCTTAGACACGATCACAGATACACAGTATTTT
CASSLDTITDTQYF
>TRBV3-1/TRBV3-2|TRBJ1-6|.|.
TGTGCCAGCAGCCTGGGCCTTGGGGGGGGCAATTCACCCCTCCACTTT
CASSLGLGGGNSPLHF
>TRBV14|TRBJ2-5|.|.
TGTGCCAGCAGCCAAGAGCTGACTTCGGGGGAGACCCAGTACTTC
CASSQELTSGETQYF
>TRBV24-1|TRBJ2-2|once|.
TGTGCCACCAGTGATGGCGGGGTAACAGTCGGGGAGCTGTTTTTT
CATSDGGVTVGELFF
>TRBV7-8|TRBJ2-5|.|TRBD2
TGTGCCAGCAGCTTAGACTCACGGACTAGCGGGAGGGCTGGGGAGACCCAGTACTTC
CASSLDSRTSGRAGETQYF
>TRBV18|TRBJ1-2|.|.
TGTGCCAGCTCACCAGGGCAGGATAACTATGGCTACACCTTC
CASSPGQDNYGYTF
>TRBV5-4|TRBJ2-7|.|TRBD1
TGTGCCAGCAGCATACCCGGGACAGACTACGAGCAGTACTTC
CASSIPGTDYEQYF
>TRBV4-3|TRBJ2-1|.|.
TGCGCCAGCAGCCAAGACGCCGGGGACAATGAGCAGTTCTTC
CASSQDAGDNEQFF
>TRBV24-1|TRBJ1-2|.|.
TGTGCCACCAGTGATATATACAGGGATACTGGCTACACCTTC
CATSDIYRDTGYTF